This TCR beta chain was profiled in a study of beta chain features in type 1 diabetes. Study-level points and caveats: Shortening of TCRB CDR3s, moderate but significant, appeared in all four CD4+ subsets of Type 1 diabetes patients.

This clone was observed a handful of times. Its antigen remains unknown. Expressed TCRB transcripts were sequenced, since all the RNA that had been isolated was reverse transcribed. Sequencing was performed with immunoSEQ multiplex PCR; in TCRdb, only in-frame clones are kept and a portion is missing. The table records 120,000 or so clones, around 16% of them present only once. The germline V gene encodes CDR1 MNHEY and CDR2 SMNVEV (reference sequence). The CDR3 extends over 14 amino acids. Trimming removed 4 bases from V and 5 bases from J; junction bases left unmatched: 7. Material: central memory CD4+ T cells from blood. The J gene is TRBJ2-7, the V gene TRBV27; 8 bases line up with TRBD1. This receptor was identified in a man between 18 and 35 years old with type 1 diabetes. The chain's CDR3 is CASSSVDRVHEQYF. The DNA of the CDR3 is TGTGCCAGCAGTTCTGTGGACAGGGTCCACGAGCAGTACTTC.